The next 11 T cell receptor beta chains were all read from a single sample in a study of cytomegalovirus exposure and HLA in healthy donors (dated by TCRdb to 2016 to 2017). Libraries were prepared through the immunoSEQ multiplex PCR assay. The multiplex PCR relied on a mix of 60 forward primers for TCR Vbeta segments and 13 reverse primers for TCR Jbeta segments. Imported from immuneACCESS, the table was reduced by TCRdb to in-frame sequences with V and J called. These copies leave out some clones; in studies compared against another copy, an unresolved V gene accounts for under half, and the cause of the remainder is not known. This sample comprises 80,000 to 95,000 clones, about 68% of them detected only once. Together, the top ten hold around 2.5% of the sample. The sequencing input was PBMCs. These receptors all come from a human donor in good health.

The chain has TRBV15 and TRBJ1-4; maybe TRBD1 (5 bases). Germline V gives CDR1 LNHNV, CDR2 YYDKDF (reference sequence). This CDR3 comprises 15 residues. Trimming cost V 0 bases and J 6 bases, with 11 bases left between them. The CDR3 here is CATSRDRGGDEKLFF. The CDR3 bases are TGTGCCACCAGCAGAGACCGGGGAGGGGATGAAAAACTGTTTTTT.

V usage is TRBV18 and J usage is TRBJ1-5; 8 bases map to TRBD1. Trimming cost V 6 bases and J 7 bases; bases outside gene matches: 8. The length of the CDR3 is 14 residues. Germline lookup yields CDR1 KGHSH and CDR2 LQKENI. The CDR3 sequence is CASSSYRGEQPQHF. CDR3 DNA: TGTGCCAGCTCGTCCTACAGGGGGGAACAGCCCCAGCATTTT.

This CDR3 reads CASSTPGQRPSYGYTF. The CDR3 region has the DNA TGTGCCAGCAGCACTCCGGGACAAAGACCTTCCTATGGCTACACCTTC. The V gene is TRBV11-2, the J gene TRBJ1-2; D perhaps matches TRBD1 (6 bases). Trimming pared 5 bases from V and 4 bases from J, leaving 20 bases between. Germline V gives CDR1 SGHAT, CDR2 FQNNGV. The CDR3 runs 16 residues.

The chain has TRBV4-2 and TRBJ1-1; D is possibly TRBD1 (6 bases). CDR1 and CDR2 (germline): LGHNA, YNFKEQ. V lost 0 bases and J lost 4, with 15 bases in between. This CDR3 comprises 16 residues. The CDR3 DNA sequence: TGTGCCAGCAGCCAAGAAATTACCACAGGGATCACTGAAGCTTTCTTT. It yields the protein CASSQEITTGITEAFF.

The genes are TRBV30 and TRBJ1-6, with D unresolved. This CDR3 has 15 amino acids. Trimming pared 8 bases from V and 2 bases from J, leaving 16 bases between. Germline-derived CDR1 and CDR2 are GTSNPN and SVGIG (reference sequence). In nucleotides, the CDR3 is TGTGCCGGAGTGTACGGGAGGACCTATAATTCACCCCTCCACTTT. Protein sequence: CAGVYGRTYNSPLHF. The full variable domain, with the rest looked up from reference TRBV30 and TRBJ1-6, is SQTIHQWPATLVQPVGSPLSLECTVEGTSNPNLYWYRQAAGRGLQLLFYSVGIGQISSEVPQNLSASRPQDRQFILSSKKLLLSDSGFYLCAGVYGRTYNSPLHFGNGTRLTVT.

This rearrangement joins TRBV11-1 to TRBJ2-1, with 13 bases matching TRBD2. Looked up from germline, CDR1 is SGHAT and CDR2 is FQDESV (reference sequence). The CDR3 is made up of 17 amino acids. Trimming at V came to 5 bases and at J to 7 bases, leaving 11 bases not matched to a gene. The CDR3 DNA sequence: TGTGCCAGCAGCCAACTACTAGCGGGGGGGGGATTTAATGAGCAGTTCTTC. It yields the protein CASSQLLAGGGFNEQFF.

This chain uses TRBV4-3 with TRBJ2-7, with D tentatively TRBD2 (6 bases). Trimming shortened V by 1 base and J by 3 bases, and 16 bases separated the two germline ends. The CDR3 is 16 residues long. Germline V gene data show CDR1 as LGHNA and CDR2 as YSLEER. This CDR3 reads CASSQVGGASFYEQYF. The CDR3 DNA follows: TGCGCCAGCAGCCAAGTGGGGGGTGCTAGTTTCTACGAGCAGTACTTC.

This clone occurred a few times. CDR3 sequence (DNA): TGTGCCACCAGCATGGGGGCGCAAGGGGCCAACGTCCTGACTTTC. Encoded protein: CATSMGAQGANVLTF. This chain joins TRBV15 and TRBJ2-6; D is perhaps TRBD1 (6 bases). The V and J ends lost 4 bases and 4 bases respectively, with 11 bases between them. The CDR3 is 15 residues long. The germline gives CDR1 LNHNV, CDR2 YYDKDF (reference sequence). The full variable domain, with the rest looked up from reference TRBV15 and TRBJ2-6, is DAMVIQNPRYQVTQFGKPVTLSCSQTLNHNVMYWYQQKSSQAPKLLFHYYDKDFNNEADTPDNFQSRRPNTSFCFLDIRSPGLGDTAMYLCATSMGAQGANVLTFGAGSRLTVL.

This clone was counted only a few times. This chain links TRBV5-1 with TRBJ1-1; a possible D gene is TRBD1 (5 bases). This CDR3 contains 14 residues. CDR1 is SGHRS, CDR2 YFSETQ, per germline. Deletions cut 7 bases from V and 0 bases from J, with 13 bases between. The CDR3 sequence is CASCQGVVNTEAFF. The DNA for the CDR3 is TGCGCCAGCTGTCAGGGCGTGGTGAACACTGAAGCTTTCTTT.

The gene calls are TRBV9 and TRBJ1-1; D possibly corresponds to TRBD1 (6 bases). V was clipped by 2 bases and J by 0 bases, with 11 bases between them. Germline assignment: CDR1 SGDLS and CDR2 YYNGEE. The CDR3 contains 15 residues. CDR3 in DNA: TGTGCCAGCAGCGTCCACAGGGATATGAACACTGAAGCTTTCTTT. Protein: CASSVHRDMNTEAFF.

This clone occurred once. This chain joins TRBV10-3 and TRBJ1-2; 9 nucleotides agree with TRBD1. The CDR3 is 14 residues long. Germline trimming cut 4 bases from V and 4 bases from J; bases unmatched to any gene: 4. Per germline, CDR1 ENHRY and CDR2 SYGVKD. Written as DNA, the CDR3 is TGTGCCATCAGTGGGGGACAGGGCTCCTATGGCTACACCTTC. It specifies CAISGGQGSYGYTF.